This T cell receptor beta chain comes out of a study of response to subunit inactivated influenza vaccine. Germline V CDR1 and CDR2: KGHSH, LQKENI. The CDR3 sequence is 13 residues long. Trimming removed 3 bases from V and 9 bases from J; junction bases left unmatched: 3. One entry per CDR3 protein, called by TCRdb with MiXCR from the RT-PCR reads. The data show about 570,000 distinct CDR3 sequences, with around 10% seen just once and approximately 9.9% held by the top ten. Ten or more counts support this clonotype. The same sample was also used in a study of T cells expressing NK-cell markers. As reported in that work: In generating TCR beta cDNA, 5'RACE template switching with UMIs was used. An anti-gamma-delta TCR antibody confined sorting to alpha-beta TCR T cells across several of the experiments.

The sequence was obtained from a man in his fifties who received an inactivated influenza vaccine. The sequences come from PBMCs from blood, collected on the day of vaccination. The chain recombines TRBV18 with TRBJ2-7; TRBD1 matches 12 bases. The CDR3: CASSPGTGGWQYF. The CDR3 bases are TGTGCCAGCTCACCCGGGACAGGGGGCTGGCAGTACTTC.